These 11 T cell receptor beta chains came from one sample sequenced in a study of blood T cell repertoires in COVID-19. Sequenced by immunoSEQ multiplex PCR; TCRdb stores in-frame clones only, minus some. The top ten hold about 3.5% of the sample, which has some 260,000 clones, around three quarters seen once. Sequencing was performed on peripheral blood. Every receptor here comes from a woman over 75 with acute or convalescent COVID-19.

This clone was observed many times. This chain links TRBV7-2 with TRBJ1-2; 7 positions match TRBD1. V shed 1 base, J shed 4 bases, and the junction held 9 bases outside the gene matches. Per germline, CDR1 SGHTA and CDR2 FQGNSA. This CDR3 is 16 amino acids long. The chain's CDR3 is CASSLGRQGLPYGYTF. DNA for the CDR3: TGTGCCAGCAGCTTAGGGCGACAGGGTCTCCCCTATGGCTACACCTTC. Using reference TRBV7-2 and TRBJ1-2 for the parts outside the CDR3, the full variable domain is GAGVSQSPSNKVTEKGKDVELRCDPISGHTALYWYRQSLGQGLEFLIYFQGNSAPDKSGLPSDRFSAERTGGSVSTLTIQRTQQEDSAVYLCASSLGRQGLPYGYTFGSGTRLTVV.

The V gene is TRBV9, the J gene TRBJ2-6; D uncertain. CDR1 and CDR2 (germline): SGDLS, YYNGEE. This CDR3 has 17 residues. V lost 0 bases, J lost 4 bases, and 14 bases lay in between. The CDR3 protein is CASSVGAGPLGANVLTF. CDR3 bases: TGTGCCAGCAGCGTAGGGGCAGGCCCCTTGGGGGCCAACGTCCTGACTTTC.

The CDR3 sequence: CASSQDLYDNEQFF. The DNA of the CDR3 is TGCGCCAGCAGCCAAGATCTATATGACAATGAGCAGTTCTTC. This sequence joins TRBV4-3 and TRBJ2-1; D is uncertain. The germline V and J ends were trimmed by 0 bases and 5 bases, with 8 bases remaining between them. Germline V gene data show CDR1 as LGHNA and CDR2 as YSLEER. This CDR3 is built from 14 residues.

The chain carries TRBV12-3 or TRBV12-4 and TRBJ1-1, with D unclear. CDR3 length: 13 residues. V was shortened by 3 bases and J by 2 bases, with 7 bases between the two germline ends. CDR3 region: CASSFRRNTEAFF. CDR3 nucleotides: TGTGCCAGCAGTTTTAGAAGAAACACTGAAGCTTTCTTT.

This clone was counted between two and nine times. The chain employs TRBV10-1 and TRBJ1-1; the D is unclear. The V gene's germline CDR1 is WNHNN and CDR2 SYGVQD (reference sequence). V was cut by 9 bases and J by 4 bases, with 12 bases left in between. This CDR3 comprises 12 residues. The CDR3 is CASGGKATEAFF. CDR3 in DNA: TGCGCCAGTGGAGGGAAGGCCACTGAAGCTTTCTTT.

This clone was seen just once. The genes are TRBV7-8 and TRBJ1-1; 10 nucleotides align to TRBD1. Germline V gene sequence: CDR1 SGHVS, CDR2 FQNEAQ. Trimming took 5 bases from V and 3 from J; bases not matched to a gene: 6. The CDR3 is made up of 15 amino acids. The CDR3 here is CASSLNGQGDTEAFF. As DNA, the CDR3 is TGTGCCAGCAGCCTAAACGGACAGGGGGACACTGAAGCTTTCTTT.

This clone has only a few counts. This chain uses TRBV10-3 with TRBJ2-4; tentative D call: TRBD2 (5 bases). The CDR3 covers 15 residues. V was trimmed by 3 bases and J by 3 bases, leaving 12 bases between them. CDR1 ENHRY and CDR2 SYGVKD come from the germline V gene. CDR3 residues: CAISDGARDKNIQYF. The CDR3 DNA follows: TGTGCCATCAGTGACGGAGCACGGGACAAAAACATTCAGTACTTC.

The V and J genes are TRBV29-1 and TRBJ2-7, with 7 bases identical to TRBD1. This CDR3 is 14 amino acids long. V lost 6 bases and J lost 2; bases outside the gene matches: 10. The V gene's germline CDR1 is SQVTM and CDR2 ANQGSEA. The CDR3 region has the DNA TGCAGCGTGGCGAACGGACAGGTTGCCTACGAGCAGTACTTC. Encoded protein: CSVANGQVAYEQYF.

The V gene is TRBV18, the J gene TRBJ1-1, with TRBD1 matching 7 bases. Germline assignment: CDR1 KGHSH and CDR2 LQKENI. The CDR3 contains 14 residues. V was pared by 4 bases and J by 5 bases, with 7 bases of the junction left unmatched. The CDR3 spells CASSQQGVETEAFF. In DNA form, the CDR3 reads TGTGCCAGCTCACAGCAGGGGGTCGAAACTGAAGCTTTCTTT.

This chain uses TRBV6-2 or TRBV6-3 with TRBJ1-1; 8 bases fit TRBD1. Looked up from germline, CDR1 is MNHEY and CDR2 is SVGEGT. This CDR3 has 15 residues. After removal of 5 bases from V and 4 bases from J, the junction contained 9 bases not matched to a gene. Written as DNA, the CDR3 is TGTGCCAGCAGTACCTCAGGGGGCATGGGCACTGAAGCTTTCTTT. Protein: CASSTSGGMGTEAFF.

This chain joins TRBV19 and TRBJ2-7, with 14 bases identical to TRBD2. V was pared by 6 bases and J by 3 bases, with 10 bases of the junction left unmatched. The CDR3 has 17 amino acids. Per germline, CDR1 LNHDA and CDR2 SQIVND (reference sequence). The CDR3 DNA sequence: TGTGCCAGTAGGAACCTGGGGACTAGCGGGAGTAGCTACGAGCAGTACTTC. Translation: CASRNLGTSGSSYEQYF.